The T cell receptor (beta chain) under discussion was sequenced for a study of PD-L1 blockade in urothelial cancer. In the study overall: Blood analysis occurred 3 weeks (second dose) and 6 weeks after treatment start. Study observations and caveats: Improved survival was predicted by pretreatment blood TCR clonality below the median.

From germline, CDR1 is MNHNY and CDR2 SVGAGI (reference sequence). This CDR3 contains 13 residues. J was trimmed by 2 bases and V by 5 bases; bases with no gene match: 2. Time point reported: pretreatment peripheral blood. TCRdb's table, derived via immunoSEQ multiplex PCR, lists solely in-frame clones and lacks some. The profile shows 87,000 or so clones, roughly 84% of them singletons. This clone was seen a few times. Its specificity is not known. The source was PBMCs, collected around atezolizumab (anti-PD-L1) treatment. This receptor was taken from a man in his fifties or sixties with urothelial cancer. The rearrangement uses TRBV6-6 and TRBJ1-2, with 7 bases that match TRBD1. CDR3 loop: CASSGQANYGYTF. Here the CDR3 DNA reads TGTGCCAGCAGTGGACAGGCGAACTATGGCTACACCTTC.